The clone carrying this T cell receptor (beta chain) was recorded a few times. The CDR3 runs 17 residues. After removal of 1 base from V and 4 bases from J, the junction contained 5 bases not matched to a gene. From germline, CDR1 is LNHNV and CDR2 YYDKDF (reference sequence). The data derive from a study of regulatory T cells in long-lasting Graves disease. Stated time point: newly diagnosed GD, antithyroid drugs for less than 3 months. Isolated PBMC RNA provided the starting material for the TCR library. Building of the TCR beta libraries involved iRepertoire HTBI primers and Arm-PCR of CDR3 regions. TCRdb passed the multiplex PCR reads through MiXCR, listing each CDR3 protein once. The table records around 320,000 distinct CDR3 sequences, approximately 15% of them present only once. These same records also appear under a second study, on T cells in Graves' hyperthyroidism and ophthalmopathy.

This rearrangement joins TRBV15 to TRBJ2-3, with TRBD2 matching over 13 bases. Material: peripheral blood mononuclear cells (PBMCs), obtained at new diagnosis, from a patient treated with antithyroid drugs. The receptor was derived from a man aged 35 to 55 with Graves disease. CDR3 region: CATSRVTTSGGADTQYF. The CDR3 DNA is TGTGCCACCAGCAGAGTAACTACTAGCGGGGGGGCAGATACGCAGTATTTT.